Listed below are T cell receptor beta chains from one sample, sequenced in a study of blood T cells in healthy people across ages. TCRdb re-derived calls from the 5' RACE reads in MiXCR, one entry per CDR3 protein. The sample carries 660,000 or so distinct CDR3 sequences, under 70% recorded once. Sequenced sample: blood. All receptors derive from a man aged 55-75 years in good health. CDR3s include the opening cysteine and the closing phenylalanine or tryptophan. D genes are given only for firm matches. Size values are once, few and many counts, or a class for expanded clones, and some rows have none.

cdr3_length: 14
d_call: NA
v_call: TRBV4-1
clone_size: NA
j_call: TRBJ1-2
cdr3_aa: CASSQGNRRYGYTF
cdr3_nt: TGCGCCAGCAGCCAAGGTAACAGAAGATATGGCTACACCTTC

cdr3_length: 12
d_call: NA
v_call: TRBV7-9
clone_size: few
j_call: TRBJ2-1
cdr3_aa: CASSLGSNEQFF
cdr3_nt: TGTGCCAGCAGCTTAGGCTCGAATGAGCAGTTCTTC

cdr3_length: 16
d_call: TRBD1
v_call: TRBV20-1
clone_size: NA
j_call: TRBJ2-5
cdr3_aa: CSARVEFGTGTSPQYF
cdr3_nt: TGCAGTGCTAGGGTCGAGTTTGGGACAGGCACCTCTCCGCAGTACTTC

cdr3_length: 13
d_call: NA
v_call: TRBV10-3
clone_size: NA
j_call: TRBJ1-5
cdr3_aa: CAISGGLGQPQHF
cdr3_nt: TGTGCCATCAGTGGCGGACTAGGGCAGCCCCAGCATTTT

cdr3_length: 12
d_call: NA
v_call: TRBV2
clone_size: NA
j_call: TRBJ2-5
cdr3_aa: CASRSRRETQYF
cdr3_nt: TGTGCCAGCAGGTCTCGGCGAGAGACCCAGTACTTC

cdr3_length: 15
d_call: NA
v_call: TRBV15
clone_size: NA
j_call: TRBJ1-3
cdr3_aa: CATSRARTVGNTIYF
cdr3_nt: TGTGCCACCAGCAGAGCCAGGACGGTTGGAAACACCATATATTTT

cdr3_length: 18
d_call: TRBD2
v_call: TRBV7-6
clone_size: few
j_call: TRBJ2-5
cdr3_aa: CASSLTPSGGLIQETQYF
cdr3_nt: TGTGCCAGCAGCCTCACGCCTAGCGGGGGGCTGATCCAAGAGACCCAGTACTTC

cdr3_length: 11
d_call: NA
v_call: TRBV9
clone_size: few
j_call: TRBJ1-4
cdr3_aa: CASRSNEKLFF
cdr3_nt: TGTGCCAGCAGGTCTAATGAAAAACTGTTTTTT

cdr3_length: 12
d_call: NA
v_call: TRBV12-3/TRBV12-4
clone_size: few
j_call: TRBJ1-1
cdr3_aa: CASGQGNTEAFF
cdr3_nt: TGTGCCTCGGGGCAGGGCAACACTGAAGCTTTCTTT

cdr3_length: 14
d_call: NA
v_call: TRBV18
clone_size: once
j_call: TRBJ2-7
cdr3_aa: CASSVGAMTYEQYF
cdr3_nt: TGTGCCAGCTCAGTAGGGGCGATGACCTACGAGCAGTACTTC

cdr3_length: 14
d_call: NA
v_call: TRBV20-1
clone_size: few
j_call: TRBJ1-4
cdr3_aa: CSAAPGATNEKLFF
cdr3_nt: TGCAGTGCTGCCCCAGGGGCAACTAATGAAAAACTGTTTTTT

cdr3_length: 13
d_call: NA
v_call: TRBV7-9
clone_size: NA
j_call: TRBJ1-1
cdr3_aa: CASTGWGNTEAFF
cdr3_nt: TGTGCCAGCACCGGATGGGGGAACACTGAAGCTTTCTTT

cdr3_length: 14
d_call: NA
v_call: TRBV10-3
clone_size: NA
j_call: TRBJ1-2
cdr3_aa: CAISDWGGDYGYTF
cdr3_nt: TGTGCCATCAGTGATTGGGGGGGCGACTATGGCTACACCTTC

cdr3_length: 13
d_call: NA
v_call: TRBV5-1
clone_size: NA
j_call: TRBJ2-3
cdr3_aa: CASSPISRDTQYF
cdr3_nt: TGCGCCAGCAGCCCCATATCTAGGGATACGCAGTATTTT

cdr3_length: 12
d_call: NA
v_call: TRBV27
clone_size: NA
j_call: TRBJ1-1
cdr3_aa: CARTQGNTEAFF
cdr3_nt: TGTGCCAGAACGCAGGGGAACACTGAAGCTTTCTTT

cdr3_length: 13
d_call: TRBD2
v_call: TRBV29-1
clone_size: NA
j_call: TRBJ2-3
cdr3_aa: CSGLAGGSDTQYF
cdr3_nt: TGCAGCGGGCTAGCGGGGGGGTCAGATACGCAGTATTTT

cdr3_length: 11
d_call: NA
v_call: TRBV29-1
clone_size: few
j_call: TRBJ2-7
cdr3_aa: CSVDGGYEQYF
cdr3_nt: TGCAGCGTCGACGGGGGTTACGAGCAGTACTTC

cdr3_length: 14
d_call: TRBD1
v_call: TRBV3-1
clone_size: few
j_call: TRBJ2-1
cdr3_aa: CASRGQGAGNEQFF
cdr3_nt: TGTGCCAGCAGAGGGCAGGGGGCCGGCAATGAGCAGTTCTTC

cdr3_length: 15
d_call: NA
v_call: TRBV10-3
clone_size: NA
j_call: TRBJ1-1
cdr3_aa: CAIRGGGAPRTEAFF
cdr3_nt: TGTGCCATCAGGGGCGGGGGGGCGCCCCGCACTGAAGCTTTCTTT

cdr3_length: 14
d_call: TRBD1
v_call: TRBV10-3
clone_size: NA
j_call: TRBJ1-5
cdr3_aa: CAISAGGPNQPQHF
cdr3_nt: TGTGCCATCAGTGCAGGGGGACCCAATCAGCCCCAGCATTTT

cdr3_length: 21
d_call: TRBD2
v_call: TRBV4-2
clone_size: NA
j_call: TRBJ2-3
cdr3_aa: CASSQEGPSGGATGRPDTQYF
cdr3_nt: TGTGCCAGCAGCCAAGAAGGTCCTAGCGGGGGGGCCACCGGGCGCCCAGATACGCAGTATTTT

cdr3_length: 15
d_call: TRBD1
v_call: TRBV7-9
clone_size: NA
j_call: TRBJ2-1
cdr3_aa: CASSFGPGGGNEQFF
cdr3_nt: TGTGCCAGCAGCTTCGGCCCAGGGGGCGGGAATGAGCAGTTCTTC

cdr3_length: 15
d_call: NA
v_call: TRBV29-1
clone_size: few
j_call: TRBJ2-2
cdr3_aa: CSVEDSAGNTGELFF
cdr3_nt: TGCAGCGTTGAAGATTCAGCGGGGAACACCGGGGAGCTGTTTTTT

cdr3_length: 15
d_call: NA
v_call: TRBV28
clone_size: NA
j_call: TRBJ2-1
cdr3_aa: CASSRLPSQGGEQFF
cdr3_nt: TGTGCCAGCAGTCGATTGCCCTCCCAGGGGGGTGAGCAGTTCTTC

cdr3_length: 16
d_call: TRBD2
v_call: TRBV12-3/TRBV12-4
clone_size: NA
j_call: TRBJ2-5
cdr3_aa: CASSLGLAGVVETQYF
cdr3_nt: TGTGCCAGCAGTTTGGGACTAGCGGGGGTTGTGGAGACCCAGTACTTC

cdr3_length: 14
d_call: TRBD1
v_call: TRBV9
clone_size: NA
j_call: TRBJ1-5
cdr3_aa: CASSPGTENQPQHF
cdr3_nt: TGTGCCAGCAGCCCGGGGACAGAGAATCAGCCCCAGCATTTT

cdr3_length: 15
d_call: NA
v_call: TRBV19
clone_size: NA
j_call: TRBJ1-5
cdr3_aa: CASSILHEEGQPQHF
cdr3_nt: TGTGCCAGTAGTATCTTACACGAGGAGGGTCAGCCCCAGCATTTT

cdr3_length: 15
d_call: NA
v_call: TRBV2
clone_size: once
j_call: TRBJ2-5
cdr3_aa: CASRQGLVVGETQYF
cdr3_nt: TGTGCCAGCAGACAGGGATTAGTAGTAGGAGAGACCCAGTACTTC

cdr3_length: 17
d_call: TRBD2
v_call: TRBV20-1
clone_size: once
j_call: TRBJ2-1
cdr3_aa: CSVSAERGGRGRNEQFF
cdr3_nt: TGCAGTGTATCCGCGGAGCGGGGGGGCAGGGGTAGGAATGAGCAGTTCTTC

cdr3_length: 15
d_call: NA
v_call: TRBV11-2
clone_size: few
j_call: TRBJ2-6
cdr3_aa: CASSLAGPGANVLTF
cdr3_nt: TGTGCCAGCAGCTTAGCAGGCCCTGGGGCCAACGTCCTGACTTTC

cdr3_length: 15
d_call: TRBD2
v_call: TRBV25-1
clone_size: NA
j_call: TRBJ2-1
cdr3_aa: CASSPSGGASNEQFF
cdr3_nt: TGTGCCAGCAGTCCAAGCGGGGGGGCTAGCAATGAGCAGTTCTTC

cdr3_length: 13
d_call: TRBD1
v_call: TRBV29-1
clone_size: NA
j_call: TRBJ2-7
cdr3_aa: CSVTTGGADEQYF
cdr3_nt: TGCAGCGTTACCACAGGGGGCGCGGACGAGCAGTACTTC

cdr3_length: 14
d_call: NA
v_call: TRBV10-3
clone_size: NA
j_call: TRBJ2-7
cdr3_aa: CAISAGGGIDEQYF
cdr3_nt: TGTGCCATCAGTGCGGGCGGAGGAATAGACGAGCAGTACTTC

cdr3_length: 15
d_call: NA
v_call: TRBV2
clone_size: few
j_call: TRBJ2-1
cdr3_aa: CASSIQSSYFNEQFF
cdr3_nt: TGTGCCAGCAGTATCCAGAGCTCCTACTTCAATGAGCAGTTCTTC

cdr3_length: 14
d_call: TRBD1
v_call: TRBV9
clone_size: NA
j_call: TRBJ2-5
cdr3_aa: CASSIQDRGKTQYF
cdr3_nt: TGTGCCAGCAGCATCCAGGACAGGGGAAAGACCCAGTACTTC

cdr3_length: 16
d_call: TRBD2
v_call: TRBV9
clone_size: NA
j_call: TRBJ2-1
cdr3_aa: CASSAKGGAGYNEQFF
cdr3_nt: TGTGCCAGCAGCGCAAAGGGAGGGGCAGGGTACAATGAGCAGTTCTTC

cdr3_length: 13
d_call: NA
v_call: TRBV27
clone_size: NA
j_call: TRBJ2-7
cdr3_aa: CAREWVRAREQYF
cdr3_nt: TGTGCCAGGGAATGGGTCCGAGCGCGCGAGCAGTACTTC

cdr3_length: 14
d_call: NA
v_call: TRBV5-4
clone_size: NA
j_call: TRBJ2-7
cdr3_aa: CASSSQSPTYEQYF
cdr3_nt: TGTGCCAGCAGCTCGCAGTCCCCGACCTACGAGCAGTACTTC

cdr3_length: 16
d_call: NA
v_call: TRBV29-1
clone_size: NA
j_call: TRBJ1-1
cdr3_aa: CSATGRAGEMNTEAFF
cdr3_nt: TGCAGCGCGACGGGACGGGCAGGGGAGATGAACACTGAAGCTTTCTTT

cdr3_length: 15
d_call: NA
v_call: TRBV9
clone_size: NA
j_call: TRBJ2-7
cdr3_aa: CASSVSPGLFYEQYF
cdr3_nt: TGTGCCAGCAGCGTCAGCCCGGGACTGTTCTACGAGCAGTACTTC

cdr3_length: 13
d_call: NA
v_call: TRBV30
clone_size: NA
j_call: TRBJ1-2
cdr3_aa: CAWSARGLYGYTF
cdr3_nt: TGTGCCTGGAGTGCAAGGGGCCTCTATGGCTACACCTTC

cdr3_length: 17
d_call: TRBD1
v_call: TRBV7-2
clone_size: NA
j_call: TRBJ1-6
cdr3_aa: CASAGGIMGSLKAPLHF
cdr3_nt: TGTGCCAGCGCAGGGGGGATTATGGGCAGTTTGAAGGCACCCCTCCACTTT

cdr3_length: 13
d_call: NA
v_call: TRBV4-1
clone_size: once
j_call: TRBJ1-2
cdr3_aa: CASSHTVDYGYTF
cdr3_nt: TGCGCCAGCAGCCACACGGTGGACTATGGCTACACCTTC

cdr3_length: 16
d_call: TRBD1
v_call: TRBV7-8
clone_size: once
j_call: TRBJ1-5
cdr3_aa: CASSLTGQGGNQPQHF
cdr3_nt: TGTGCCAGCAGCTTAACCGGACAGGGCGGGAATCAGCCCCAGCATTTT

cdr3_length: 18
d_call: NA
v_call: TRBV6-1
clone_size: NA
j_call: TRBJ1-1
cdr3_aa: CASSGGLGRGAVDTEAFF
cdr3_nt: TGTGCCAGCAGTGGGGGCCTGGGGCGTGGGGCGGTGGACACTGAAGCTTTCTTT

cdr3_length: 13
d_call: TRBD2
v_call: TRBV11-2
clone_size: NA
j_call: TRBJ2-5
cdr3_aa: CASSPLERGTQYF
cdr3_nt: TGTGCCAGCAGCCCCCTCGAGCGGGGGACCCAGTACTTC

cdr3_length: 15
d_call: NA
v_call: TRBV20-1
clone_size: once
j_call: TRBJ1-6
cdr3_aa: CSAPGGNSYNSPLHF
cdr3_nt: TGCAGTGCCCCGGGAGGCAACTCCTATAATTCACCCCTCCACTTT

cdr3_length: 15
d_call: TRBD2
v_call: TRBV5-1
clone_size: NA
j_call: TRBJ2-3
cdr3_aa: CASSPWLAGEDTQYF
cdr3_nt: TGCGCCAGCAGCCCATGGCTAGCGGGGGAAGATACGCAGTATTTT

cdr3_length: 16
d_call: NA
v_call: TRBV29-1
clone_size: few
j_call: TRBJ1-4
cdr3_aa: CSVEEGGVSASEKLFF
cdr3_nt: TGCAGCGTTGAAGAAGGAGGGGTCAGTGCTTCCGAAAAACTGTTTTTT

cdr3_length: 15
d_call: NA
v_call: TRBV12-3/TRBV12-4
clone_size: NA
j_call: TRBJ1-4
cdr3_aa: CASSFRGVRNEKLFF
cdr3_nt: TGTGCCAGCAGTTTTAGAGGGGTTCGTAATGAAAAACTGTTTTTT

cdr3_length: 14
d_call: NA
v_call: TRBV5-6
clone_size: NA
j_call: TRBJ2-5
cdr3_aa: CASTGSERGETQYF
cdr3_nt: TGTGCCAGCACAGGGTCGGAGCGTGGAGAGACCCAGTACTTC

cdr3_length: 13
d_call: NA
v_call: TRBV9
clone_size: NA
j_call: TRBJ2-7
cdr3_aa: CASSVEGLREQYF
cdr3_nt: TGTGCCAGCAGCGTAGAGGGACTCCGCGAGCAGTACTTC

cdr3_length: 13
d_call: NA
v_call: TRBV20-1
clone_size: few
j_call: TRBJ1-4
cdr3_aa: CSARPRSNEKLFF
cdr3_nt: TGCAGTGCTAGACCCAGGTCTAATGAAAAACTGTTTTTT

cdr3_length: 12
d_call: NA
v_call: TRBV6-2/TRBV6-3
clone_size: NA
j_call: TRBJ1-5
cdr3_aa: CATRNSNQPQHF
cdr3_nt: TGTGCCACCCGAAACAGCAATCAGCCCCAGCATTTT

cdr3_length: 13
d_call: NA
v_call: TRBV7-9
clone_size: few
j_call: TRBJ2-1
cdr3_aa: CASSLGSGYEQFF
cdr3_nt: TGTGCCAGCAGCTTAGGCTCAGGGTATGAGCAGTTCTTC